Many counts were recorded for the clone carrying this TCR beta chain. Germline assignment: CDR1 ENHRY and CDR2 SYGVKD. Trimming removed 8 bases from V and 9 bases from J; junction bases left unmatched: 10. This CDR3 comprises 14 residues. These data are taken from a study of tumor-infiltrating lymphocytes in oesophageal squamous cell carcinoma. In TCRdb, the PCR reads were re-called with MiXCR into one record per CDR3 protein. The sample records some 14,000 distinct CDR3 sequences, 45% to 65% being singletons. The sample comprised esophageal tumor tissue. The TCR sequence derives from a male donor with esophageal squamous cell carcinoma. This chain uses TRBV10-3 with TRBJ2-1; 10 nucleotides agree with TRBD2. DNA of the CDR3: TGTGCCATCGGGGAGCGGGAGGGTAGGGGTGAGCAGTTCTTC. Translated: CAIGEREGRGEQFF.